The 10 T cell receptor beta chains listed next were all sequenced from one sample in a study of T-cell reconstitution after alpha-beta-depleted transplantation in children. The library targeted TCRbeta and was prepared with unique molecular identifiers. In TCRdb, the PCR reads were re-called with MiXCR into one record per CDR3 protein. Here the sample spans over 150,000 distinct CDR3 sequences, 13% to 15% being singletons. Source: PBMCs from the stem cell graft donor, taken from the stem cell graft. These receptors all stem from a human donor who donated a stem cell graft to a child with acute lymphoblastic leukemia.

The table lists this clonotype with many counts. This sequence joins TRBV5-5 and TRBJ1-1; unclear D gene. Deletions cut 0 bases from V and 1 base from J, with 10 bases between. The length of the CDR3 is 15 residues. The V gene's germline CDR1 is SGHKS and CDR2 YYEKEE (reference sequence). The CDR3 spells CASSLVIGPNTEAFF. CDR3 sequence (DNA): TGTGCCAGCAGCTTGGTTATAGGGCCGAACACTGAAGCTTTCTTT.

This clonotype has ten or more counts. This chain connects TRBV7-2 to TRBJ2-7; D not certain. V dropped 1 base and J dropped 2 bases, with 9 bases sitting between them. Germline V gene data show CDR1 as SGHTA and CDR2 as FQGNSA. CDR3 length equals 14 residues. The CDR3 DNA follows: TGTGCCAGCAGCTTAGAGGTCGGAGCCTACGAGCAGTACTTC. Protein: CASSLEVGAYEQYF.

The chain employs TRBV7-2 and TRBJ2-1; D unclear. The CDR3 consists of 14 residues. Germline values: CDR1 SGHTA, CDR2 FQGNSA. The V and J ends lost 2 bases and 9 bases respectively, with 14 bases between them. In DNA, the CDR3 is TGTGCCAGCAGCTTATGGTTCGACGAAGGTGAGCAGTTCTTC. Its protein product is CASSLWFDEGEQFF.

J is TRBJ1-2 and V is TRBV25-1, with TRBD1 matching over 9 bases. V lost 6 bases, J lost 8 bases, and 13 bases stayed unmatched. The CDR3 length is 15 residues. From germline, CDR1 is MGHDK and CDR2 SYGVNS. DNA of the CDR3: TGTGCCAGCAGGCCAGGGGCGGGACAGGGTAGGGGCTACACCTTC. Its translation: CASRPGAGQGRGYTF.

This clonotype showed up just a few times. The J gene is TRBJ2-5, the V gene TRBV6-2 or TRBV6-3; 11 bases are a match to TRBD2. Germline V lookup: CDR1 MNHEY, CDR2 SVGEGT. This CDR3 is built from 15 residues. V lost 8 bases, J lost 3 bases, and 8 bases stayed unmatched. CDR3: CASLSAGLAEETQYF. As DNA, the CDR3 is TGTGCCAGCCTCTCGGCGGGACTAGCGGAAGAGACCCAGTACTTC.

This clonotype was observed at least ten times. This chain links TRBV5-5 with TRBJ2-4, with 9 bases aligning to TRBD1. Looked up from germline, CDR1 is SGHKS and CDR2 is YYEKEE (reference sequence). V dropped 1 base and J dropped 11; count of bases not matched to a gene: 7. The CDR3 sequence is 14 residues long. CDR3 region: CASSLYTGGEVQYF. For the CDR3, the DNA is TGTGCCAGCAGCTTGTACACAGGGGGCGAAGTTCAGTACTTC.

This clonotype was recorded at least ten times. This sequence joins TRBV10-3 and TRBJ2-1; 11 bases match TRBD2. CDR3 size: 14 residues. CDR1 ENHRY and CDR2 SYGVKD come from the germline V gene. J gave up 8 bases and V 6 bases, and 6 bases lay outside the gene matches. CDR3 amino acids: CAIRSGLAVDEQFF. The CDR3 DNA reads as TGTGCCATCAGGTCGGGACTAGCGGTCGATGAGCAGTTCTTC.

This clonotype has at least ten counts. The V gene is TRBV7-2, the J gene TRBJ2-7; D is undetermined. This CDR3 contains 13 residues. Trimming shortened V by 1 base and J by 3 bases, and 7 bases separated the two germline ends. The germline gives CDR1 SGHTA, CDR2 FQGNSA. The CDR3 sequence: CASSLGPLYEQYF. Here the CDR3 DNA reads TGTGCCAGCAGCTTAGGCCCCCTCTACGAGCAGTACTTC.

This clonotype was detected many times. The chain has TRBV20-1 and TRBJ2-7; the D gene is possibly TRBD1 (5 bases). From germline, CDR1 is DFQATT and CDR2 SNEGSKA (reference sequence). The CDR3 length is 12 residues. Trimming removed 6 bases at V and 4 bases at J, with 13 bases between. CDR3 residues: CSAVPDSYEQYF. The DNA of the CDR3 is TGCAGTGCCGTACCCGACAGTTACGAGCAGTACTTC.

This clonotype was observed many times. The gene calls are TRBV6-1 and TRBJ1-2; D may be TRBD1 (6 bases). CDR3 length equals 13 residues. Germline CDR1 is MNHNS and CDR2 is SASEGT. V lost 3 bases and J lost 4, with 9 bases in between. The CDR3 spells CASSEVRGYGYTF. CDR3 in DNA: TGTGCCAGCAGTGAGGTCAGGGGCTATGGCTACACCTTC.